What follows are 19 T cell receptor beta chains derived from one specimen sequenced in a study of early stage breast cancer tumors. Sequencing used immunoSEQ multiplex PCR; TCRdb keeps in-frame clones, though not all of them. The data contain roughly 49,000 clones, over 75% of them seen just once; the ten biggest clones take up roughly 3.4%. Sample: blood. These receptors all stem from a person aged 35-55 years with breast cancer.

A note on this clone: This sample also contains other DNA sequences that code for the same CDR3. This rearrangement joins TRBV6-5 to TRBJ2-2, with no clear D. V was trimmed by 7 bases and J by 3 bases, leaving 6 bases between them. This CDR3 contains 12 residues. The germline V gene encodes CDR1 MNHEY and CDR2 SVGAGI. The CDR3 is CASKRDTGELFF. The CDR3 region has the DNA TGTGCCAGCAAAAGGGACACCGGGGAGCTGTTTTTT.

In its sample, this clone was seen a few times. The chain carries TRBV5-1 and TRBJ2-3, with D possibly TRBD2 on 5 matching bases. Germline values: CDR1 SGHRS, CDR2 YFSETQ. CDR3 length equals 14 residues. V was trimmed by 6 bases and J by 6 bases, leaving 17 bases between them. The chain's CDR3 is CASMDSSLRDTQYF. The DNA for the CDR3 is TGCGCCAGCATGGACTCCTCGCTCAGGGATACGCAGTATTTT.

The chain joins TRBV6-1 to TRBJ1-1; 8 bases line up with TRBD1. Trimming cost V 11 bases and J 0 bases; bases outside gene matches: 5. The length of the CDR3 is 13 residues. CDR1 MNHNS and CDR2 SASEGT come from the germline V gene. The CDR3 is CAGQGTMNTEAFF. The DNA of the CDR3 is TGTGCCGGACAGGGTACAATGAACACTGAAGCTTTCTTT.

The chain combines TRBV29-1 with TRBJ2-7, with 10 bases aligning to TRBD1. V was pared by 0 bases and J by 3 bases, with 8 bases of the junction left unmatched. Per germline, CDR1 SQVTM and CDR2 ANQGSEA. The CDR3 loop spans 16 amino acids. The CDR3 nucleotides are TGCAGCGTTGAAGAAGGGACAGGGGATGGGCGCTACGAGCAGTACTTC. It is translated as CSVEEGTGDGRYEQYF.

The chain joins TRBV19 to TRBJ2-5; the D gene is possibly TRBD2 (6 bases). The CDR3 consists of 13 residues. In germline, CDR1 is LNHDA, CDR2 SQIVND (reference sequence). CDR3 sequence (DNA): TGTGCGAGCGGAGGGTGGGACCAAGAGACCCAGTACTTC. Translation: CASGGWDQETQYF.

This chain joins TRBV7-9 and TRBJ1-5, with D maybe TRBD1 (6 bases). The CDR3 length is 15 residues. Trimming left V 4 bases short and J 4 bases short, with 14 bases between. Germline CDR1 reads SEHNR; CDR2 reads FQNEAQ (reference sequence). The CDR3 nucleotides are TGTGCCAGCAGCTCAACGGACAGTCCGAATCAGCCCCAGCATTTT. Its protein is CASSSTDSPNQPQHF.

V and J are TRBV7-9 and TRBJ2-1, with D unclear. This CDR3 has 13 amino acids. Germline CDR1 SEHNR, CDR2 FQNEAQ (reference sequence). V gave up 0 bases and J gave up 9 bases, with 9 bases separating them. The chain's CDR3 is CASSLAGSGEQFF. CDR3 DNA: TGTGCCAGCAGCTTAGCGGGGTCCGGTGAGCAGTTCTTC. Using reference TRBV7-9 and TRBJ2-1 for the parts outside the CDR3, the full variable domain is DTGVSQNPRHKITKRGQNVTFRCDPISEHNRLYWYRQTLGQGPEFLTYFQNEAQLEKSRLLSDRFSAERPKGSFSTLEIQRTEQGDSAMYLCASSLAGSGEQFFGPGTRLTVL.

V gene TRBV11-2 combines with J gene TRBJ2-5; a weak D match, TRBD2 (6 bases). With 5 bases removed from V and 5 bases from J, the gap between germline ends came to 24 bases. Per germline, CDR1 SGHAT and CDR2 FQNNGV. The CDR3 consists of 17 residues. CDR3 residues: CASSPNSIGTPRETQYF. CDR3 bases: TGTGCCAGCAGCCCAAATTCTATAGGGACTCCTAGGGAGACCCAGTACTTC.

This clone showed up just a few times. V and J are TRBV2 and TRBJ2-3, with D perhaps matching TRBD1 (5 bases). This CDR3 is 15 amino acids long. Germline assignment: CDR1 SNHLY and CDR2 FYNNEI. V lost 3 bases to trimming and J lost 2 bases, with 12 bases between them. CDR3: CASSEKGRATDTQYF. The CDR3 nucleotides read TGTGCCAGCAGTGAGAAGGGGCGCGCCACAGATACGCAGTATTTT.

This clone was observed a few times. The chain carries TRBV9 and TRBJ2-7; 7 bases align to TRBD2. This CDR3 has 15 amino acids. After removal of 7 bases from V and 0 bases from J, the junction contained 10 bases not matched to a gene. The germline V gene has CDR1 SGDLS and CDR2 YYNGEE. CDR3 nucleotides: TGTGCCAGCGCCCCGGGGAGCGGGGCCTCCTACGAGCAGTACTTC. This codes for CASAPGSGASYEQYF.

This clone occurred once. CDR3 nucleotides: TGTGCCAGTAGTATGTGGCTGCTCTCCTACAATGAGCAGTTCTTC. Translating it yields CASSMWLLSYNEQFF. The rearrangement links TRBV19 to TRBJ2-1, with D unresolved. The germline CDR1 and CDR2 sequences are LNHDA and SQIVND (reference sequence). V was pared by 3 bases and J by 0 bases, with 9 bases between. This CDR3 comprises 15 residues.

The chain is built from TRBV15 and TRBJ2-7; tentative D call: TRBD1 (6 bases). Between the trimmed V and J ends, which lost 8 bases and 7 bases, there was a span of 15 bases. Per germline, CDR1 LNHNV and CDR2 YYDKDF (reference sequence). The CDR3 is made up of 12 amino acids. The CDR3 spells CATGTKLWEQYF. DNA for the CDR3: TGTGCCACCGGGACAAAGCTTTGGGAGCAGTACTTC. The entire variable domain, with the rest obtained from reference TRBV15 and TRBJ2-7, is as follows: DAMVIQNPRYQVTQFGKPVTLSCSQTLNHNVMYWYQQKSSQAPKLLFHYYDKDFNNEADTPDNFQSRRPNTSFCFLDIRSPGLGDTAMYLCATGTKLWEQYFGPGTRLTVT.

The chain is built from TRBV7-2 and TRBJ2-2, with D perhaps matching TRBD1 (6 bases). CDR3 length: 16 amino acids. The V end lost 5 bases, the J end lost 4 bases, and 17 bases lay between the germline ends. Looked up from germline, CDR1 is SGHTA and CDR2 is FQGNSA. The CDR3 region has the DNA TGTGCCAGCAGCCCGCCAAAGGGCAGGGGCACCGGGGAGCTGTTTTTT. This translates into CASSPPKGRGTGELFF.

The chain combines TRBV10-1 with TRBJ1-1; TRBD1 might be the D (5 bases). Trimming left V 4 bases short and J 3 bases short, with 9 bases between. The length of the CDR3 is 13 residues. Germline CDR1 WNHNN, CDR2 SYGVQD (reference sequence). CDR3 sequence reads: CASSGGTYTEAFF. In nucleotides, the CDR3 is TGCGCCAGCAGTGGTGGGACGTACACTGAAGCTTTCTTT.

This clone was counted between two and nine times. The chain has TRBV5-1 and TRBJ2-3; TRBD2 aligns across 11 bases. Losses at the gene ends were 5 bases for V and 3 bases for J; bases not matched to a gene: 5. Germline lookup yields CDR1 SGHRS and CDR2 YFSETQ. The CDR3 runs 15 residues. In DNA form, the CDR3 reads TGCGCCAGCAGACTTAGCGGGAGGGAGACAGATACGCAGTATTTT. Its protein is CASRLSGRETDTQYF. Full variable domain (rest looked up from reference TRBV5-1 and TRBJ2-3): KAGVTQTPRYLIKTRGQQVTLSCSPISGHRSVSWYQQTPGQGLQFLFEYFSETQRNKGNFPGRFSGRQFSNSRSEMNVSTLELGDSALYLCASRLSGRETDTQYFGPGTRLTVL.

J is TRBJ2-2 and V is TRBV6-1; D might be TRBD1 or TRBD2, each matching 5 bases. This CDR3 region has 13 residues. V lost 4 bases and J 7 bases, leaving 10 bases between the germline ends. CDR1 and CDR2 from the germline V gene are MNHNS and SASEGT. CDR3 bases: TGTGCCAGCAGTGGGGACGTTAACGGGGAGCTGTTTTTT. Its protein is CASSGDVNGELFF.

This clone was found a few times. The J gene is TRBJ1-5, the V gene TRBV13; D unclear. V dropped 5 bases and J dropped 3 bases, with 8 bases sitting between them. Germline CDR1 and CDR2: PRHDT and FYEKMQ (reference sequence). There are 13 residues in the CDR3. The CDR3 coding sequence is TGTGCCAGCAGCCTAGCGCCCAATCAGCCCCAGCATTTT. Translated, it gives CASSLAPNQPQHF.

The chain carries TRBV30 and TRBJ2-6; the D gene is possibly TRBD1 (5 bases). CDR3 length: 17 residues. From germline, CDR1 is GTSNPN and CDR2 SVGIG (reference sequence). Trimming took 0 bases from V and 2 from J, leaving 14 bases between them. CDR3: CAWSVNQGFPGANVLTF. The DNA of the CDR3 is TGTGCCTGGAGTGTAAACCAGGGTTTCCCTGGGGCCAACGTCCTGACTTTC.

Here the CDR3 reads CASSLGGLRGYTF. The CDR3, as DNA: TGTGCCAGCAGCTTAGGAGGGCTCAGGGGCTACACCTTC. The V call is TRBV7-9, the J call TRBJ1-2; D is unresolved. Trimming pared 1 base from V and 8 bases from J, leaving 11 bases between. CDR3 length equals 13 residues. CDR1 is SEHNR, CDR2 FQNEAQ, per germline (reference sequence).